This passage covers 18 T cell receptor beta chains from one sample sequenced in a study of cytomegalovirus exposure and HLA in healthy donors. PCR employed 60 Vbeta and 13 Jbeta primers. Assay: immunoSEQ multiplex PCR; the TCRdb copy retains only in-frame clones and omits some. The data contain around 130,000 clones, roughly 80% of them singletons. Material for sequencing was PBMCs. The receptors stem from a woman in her 40s in good health and CMV-seronegative.

The chain carries TRBV4-1 and TRBJ2-6; the match to TRBD1 covers 12 bases. The CDR3 totals 20 residues. Trimming at V came to 0 bases and at J to 4 bases, leaving 10 bases not matched to a gene. Germline loops: CDR1 MGHRA, CDR2 YSYEKL. CDR3 nucleotide sequence: TGCGCCAGCAGCCAAGATCGACCGGGACAGGGGGCACGAGGGGCCAACGTCCTGACTTTC. Translation: CASSQDRPGQGARGANVLTF.

This sequence joins TRBV20-1 and TRBJ1-1; D gene ambiguous. V lost 0 bases and J 5 bases, leaving 4 bases between the germline ends. This CDR3 has 11 residues. The germline V gene has CDR1 DFQATT and CDR2 SNEGSKA (reference sequence). The CDR3 bases are TGCAGTGCTAGAGACTCGACTGAAGCTTTCTTT. Encoded protein: CSARDSTEAFF.

V usage is TRBV27 and J usage is TRBJ1-1; D uncertain. V was pared by 8 bases and J by 4 bases, with 14 bases between. The CDR3 totals 13 residues. In germline, CDR1 is MNHEY, CDR2 SMNVEV (reference sequence). Written as DNA, the CDR3 is TGTGCCAGCTGGGCGAGCAGTGGCACTGAAGCTTTCTTT. Translated, it gives CASWASSGTEAFF.

The chain couples TRBV9 to TRBJ2-7; D ambiguous. Per the germline V gene, CDR1 is SGDLS and CDR2 is YYNGEE. CDR3 length equals 14 residues. V dropped 0 bases and J dropped 2 bases, with 9 bases sitting between them. This CDR3 is CASSVAAGPYEQYF. The CDR3 DNA follows: TGTGCCAGCAGCGTAGCAGCAGGTCCCTACGAGCAGTACTTC.

The J gene is TRBJ2-7, the V gene TRBV9; no clear D gene. Trimming shortened V by 3 bases and J by 3 bases, and 7 bases separated the two germline ends. CDR1 is SGDLS, CDR2 YYNGEE, per germline. This CDR3 contains 12 residues. This chain's CDR3 is CASSANNYEQYF. The CDR3 region has the DNA TGTGCCAGCAGCGCGAACAACTACGAGCAGTACTTC.

J is TRBJ1-1 and V is TRBV5-1; D might be TRBD1 (6 bases). V was shortened by 0 bases and J by 1 base, with 13 bases between the two germline ends. In germline, CDR1 is SGHRS, CDR2 YFSETQ. CDR3 size: 16 residues. The CDR3 sequence is CASSLDAGAQNTEAFF. The CDR3, as DNA: TGCGCCAGCAGCTTGGACGCAGGGGCCCAGAACACTGAAGCTTTCTTT.

V gene TRBV7-2 combines with J gene TRBJ2-7, with 7 bases lining up with TRBD1. V trimming: 6 bases; J trimming: 4 bases; junction bases outside the gene matches: 6. Per germline, CDR1 SGHTA and CDR2 FQGNSA. The CDR3 is 13 residues long. For the CDR3, the DNA is TGTGCCAGCAGGCTACCAGGGGGATACGAGCAGTACTTC. Amino acid sequence: CASRLPGGYEQYF.

This clone was observed once. The gene calls are TRBV7-2 and TRBJ2-3; 8 bases are shared with TRBD2. Per the germline V gene, CDR1 is SGHTA and CDR2 is FQGNSA. The CDR3 sequence is 13 residues long. With V trimmed by 5 bases and J by 9 bases, 7 bases remained unmatched. The CDR3 nucleotides read TGTGCCAGCAGCCTGGAACCGGGAGGGACGCAGTATTTT. This encodes CASSLEPGGTQYF. Full variable domain (remainder filled in from reference TRBV7-2 and TRBJ2-3): GAGVSQSPSNKVTEKGKDVELRCDPISGHTALYWYRQSLGQGLEFLIYFQGNSAPDKSGLPSDRFSAERTGGSVSTLTIQRTQQEDSAVYLCASSLEPGGTQYFGPGTRLTVL.

V is TRBV21-1 and J is TRBJ1-3; the table's D gene call, TRBD1, was not cross checked with the DNA. TRBV21-1 is a documented pseudogene. This CDR3 is built from 17 residues. CDR3 bases: TGTGCCAGCCGTTCCGGGCAGGGAATGGGCGCTGGAAACACCATATATTTT. Its translation is CASRSGQGMGAGNTIYF.

The sample holds one count of this clone. The rearrangement joins TRBV2 to TRBJ2-5; a possible D gene is TRBD2 (5 bases). V lost 6 bases and J 5 bases, leaving 7 bases between the germline ends. This CDR3 region has 11 residues. Germline loops: CDR1 SNHLY, CDR2 FYNNEI. The CDR3 nucleotides read TGTGCCAGCAGCCCGGGGGAGACCCAGTACTTC. Protein sequence: CASSPGETQYF.

The chain couples TRBV6-5 to TRBJ1-1, with D perhaps matching TRBD1 (5 bases). CDR3 size: 15 residues. The V gene's germline CDR1 is MNHEY and CDR2 SVGAGI. The V and J ends lost 0 bases and 1 base respectively, with 9 bases between them. CDR3 sequence reads: CASSYSWGSNTEAFF. The CDR3 DNA follows: TGTGCCAGCAGTTACTCGTGGGGCTCGAACACTGAAGCTTTCTTT.

J is TRBJ2-2 and V is TRBV6-5; tentative D call: TRBD1 (6 bases). Germline V lookup: CDR1 MNHEY, CDR2 SVGAGI. V was clipped by 11 bases and J by 1 base, with 14 bases between them. CDR3 length: 14 residues. CDR3 bases: TGTGCCTCCCGGACAGTGAGGAACACCGGGGAGCTGTTTTTT. The encoded protein is CASRTVRNTGELFF.

The chain uses TRBV19 and TRBJ1-1, with 8 nucleotides matching TRBD1. Germline V gene sequence: CDR1 LNHDA, CDR2 SQIVND (reference sequence). The CDR3 extends over 15 amino acids. The ends lost 6 bases at V and 1 base at J; junction bases unmatched: 7. The CDR3 here is CASRPLGTGNTEAFF. The CDR3 DNA follows: TGTGCCAGTAGGCCCCTCGGGACAGGGAACACTGAAGCTTTCTTT.

This chain joins TRBV6-1 and TRBJ1-4; D may be TRBD1 (5 bases). From germline, CDR1 is MNHNS and CDR2 SASEGT. V shed 3 bases and J shed 3 bases, with 8 bases lying between them. The CDR3 sequence is 14 residues long. DNA for the CDR3: TGTGCCAGCAGTGAGTGGGACTCTAATGAAAAACTGTTTTTT. Protein product: CASSEWDSNEKLFF.

This rearrangement joins TRBV5-1 to TRBJ2-3; possibly TRBD1 for D (6 bases). The CDR3 spans 14 residues. Trimming shortened V by 4 bases and J by 5 bases, and 14 bases separated the two germline ends. Germline lookup yields CDR1 SGHRS and CDR2 YFSETQ. The CDR3 sequence is CASSDPDRGDTQYF. CDR3 bases: TGCGCCAGCAGCGACCCGGACAGAGGAGATACGCAGTATTTT.

The chain joins TRBV4-1 to TRBJ2-2; 9 bases match TRBD1. CDR1 MGHRA and CDR2 YSYEKL come from the germline V gene. This CDR3 comprises 17 residues. V was pared by 4 bases and J by 3 bases, with 9 bases of the junction left unmatched. The DNA of the CDR3 is TGCGCCAGCAGCCCCGCACAGGGGGCGTGGGACACCGGGGAGCTGTTTTTT. It translates to CASSPAQGAWDTGELFF.

In its sample, this clone was seen once. The chain joins TRBV7-2 to TRBJ1-1; no reliable D call. Germline V gene sequence: CDR1 SGHTA, CDR2 FQGNSA. The CDR3 has 14 amino acids. The V end was cut by 3 bases, the J end by 1 base, with 9 bases between. This CDR3 reads CASSFGRSNTEAFF. CDR3 DNA: TGTGCCAGCAGCTTTGGCAGGTCGAACACTGAAGCTTTCTTT.

The rearrangement joins TRBV28 to TRBJ2-7; perhaps TRBD1 as D (6 bases). Germline V CDR1 and CDR2: MDHEN, SYDVKM. V lost 6 bases and J 0 bases, leaving 15 bases between the germline ends. CDR3 length equals 15 residues. CDR3 amino acids: CASRLLRQASYEQYF. CDR3 in DNA: TGTGCCAGCAGACTTCTTCGACAGGCCTCCTACGAGCAGTACTTC.